One sample yielded the 30 T cell receptor beta chains listed below, sequenced in a study of cytomegalovirus exposure and HLA in healthy donors. Primers: 60 Vbeta forward and 13 Jbeta reverse. Sequenced by immunoSEQ multiplex PCR; TCRdb stores in-frame clones only, minus some. In the table there are 150,000 to 200,000 clones, roughly 73% of which are singletons. Sequenced material: PBMCs. Receptor source: a female donor in good health and CMV-seronegative.

V usage is TRBV5-6 and J usage is TRBJ2-1; 7 bases are a match to TRBD1. CDR1 and CDR2 from the germline V gene are SGHDT and YYEEEE. The V segment lost 6 bases and the J segment 2 bases; nucleotides outside the gene matches: 11. The CDR3 loop spans 16 amino acids. CDR3 residues: CASNLISGTAYNEQFF. DNA of the CDR3: TGTGCCAGCAACCTAATTTCCGGGACAGCCTACAATGAGCAGTTCTTC.

Comments on this clone: At one boundary the junction diverges from the germline segment, which might be a read error. The rearrangement joins TRBV14 to TRBJ1-6, with a tentative D call TRBD1 (6 bases). Per germline, CDR1 SGHDN and CDR2 FVKESK. This CDR3 region has 15 residues. The DNA for the CDR3 is TGTGCCGGCAGCACACAGGGATGGGGCAATTCACCCCTCCACTTT. Its translation is CAGSTQGWGNSPLHF.

This clone was detected once. The rearrangement links TRBV2 to TRBJ1-1; D remains ambiguous. The V gene lost 7 bases and the J gene lost 6 bases, with 15 bases spanning the gap. In germline, CDR1 is SNHLY, CDR2 FYNNEI. This CDR3 is 13 amino acids long. The CDR3 coding sequence is TGTGCCAGCAATCTACCGAGTATTCCTGAAGCTTTCTTT. Translating gives CASNLPSIPEAFF.

The V gene is TRBV7-2, the J gene TRBJ2-7; 9 bases match TRBD1. This CDR3 is built from 15 residues. Germline V gives CDR1 SGHTA, CDR2 FQGNSA. V lost 5 bases and J lost 1; bases outside the gene matches: 6. This CDR3 is CASSTPGTGSYEQYF. CDR3 DNA: TGTGCCAGCAGCACACCCGGGACAGGGTCCTACGAGCAGTACTTC.

The chain is built from TRBV30 and TRBJ2-1; 7 nucleotides line up with TRBD2. The CDR3 is made up of 15 amino acids. Germline V gene lookup returns CDR1 GTSNPN and CDR2 SVGIG (reference sequence). The V and J ends lost 0 bases and 6 bases, in that order; junction bases with no gene match: 8. As DNA, the CDR3 is TGTGCCTGGAGTGTAGGACTAGTCGGGATCAATGAGCAGTTCTTC. This sequence encodes CAWSVGLVGINEQFF.

This chain links TRBV18 with TRBJ2-5; the D gene is possibly TRBD1 (5 bases). Germline lookup yields CDR1 KGHSH and CDR2 LQKENI. The CDR3 is 15 amino acids. The germline V and J ends were trimmed by 6 bases and 4 bases, with 18 bases remaining between them. CDR3 DNA: TGTGCCAGCTCGGATGGAACAGGTGTGGCAGAGACCCAGTACTTC. This gives the protein CASSDGTGVAETQYF.

The rearrangement uses TRBV7-3 and TRBJ2-1, with TRBD2 matching over 7 bases. Germline lookup yields CDR1 SGHTA and CDR2 FQGTGA. V lost 5 bases to trimming and J lost 6 bases; unmatched junction nucleotides: 10. CDR3 length: 15 amino acids. The CDR3 here is CASSPMGGGSNEQFF. The CDR3 DNA sequence: TGTGCCAGCAGCCCCATGGGCGGGGGAAGCAATGAGCAGTTCTTC.

The chain combines TRBV5-1 with TRBJ2-1, with TRBD1 matching 7 bases. From germline, CDR1 is SGHRS and CDR2 YFSETQ. V lost 3 bases to trimming and J lost 2 bases; unmatched junction nucleotides: 5. The CDR3 is made up of 15 amino acids. In DNA form, the CDR3 reads TGCGCCAGCAGCTCGGGGCAGGGGGCCTACAATGAGCAGTTCTTC. The encoded protein is CASSSGQGAYNEQFF.

Of note for this clone: This sample includes further DNA sequences coding for the same CDR3. The V and J genes are TRBV5-1 and TRBJ2-5; 11 bases fit TRBD2. The CDR3 loop spans 15 amino acids. The V gene end was trimmed by 3 bases and the J gene end by 1 base; junction bases not matched to a gene: 2. Germline CDR1 is SGHRS and CDR2 is YFSETQ. The CDR3, as DNA: TGCGCCAGCAGCTCCGGGACTAGCGGCCAAGAGACCCAGTACTTC. This translates into CASSSGTSGQETQYF.

The chain employs TRBV6-5 and TRBJ2-1, with 9 positions matching TRBD2. The CDR3 sequence is 14 residues long. The V and J ends lost 8 bases and 9 bases, in that order; junction bases with no gene match: 11. Germline V CDR1 and CDR2: MNHEY, SVGAGI. The CDR3 spells CASSGVSGSGEQFF. The CDR3 nucleotides are TGTGCCAGCTCGGGGGTTAGCGGGAGCGGTGAGCAGTTCTTC.

The J gene is TRBJ1-6, the V gene TRBV7-2, with TRBD1 as a possible D gene (6 bases). The CDR3 totals 13 residues. Trimming shortened V by 5 bases and J by 8 bases, and 10 bases separated the two germline ends. CDR1 and CDR2 from the germline V gene are SGHTA and FQGNSA. The CDR3 sequence: CASSAYRDSPLHF. DNA of the CDR3: TGTGCCAGCAGCGCATACAGGGATTCACCCCTCCACTTT.

This chain uses TRBV6-5 with TRBJ2-7; 7 bases map to TRBD1. V was clipped by 2 bases and J by 3 bases; unmatched bases: 7. CDR3 size: 15 residues. Germline assignment: CDR1 MNHEY and CDR2 SVGAGI. CDR3 sequence reads: CASSYRDSNFYEQYF. CDR3 in DNA: TGTGCCAGCAGTTACCGGGACAGCAACTTCTACGAGCAGTACTTC.

The J gene is TRBJ2-7, the V gene TRBV9; TRBD1 aligns across 7 bases. This CDR3 is built from 15 residues. Germline V CDR1 and CDR2: SGDLS, YYNGEE. The ends lost 0 bases at V and 1 base at J; junction bases unmatched: 4. The CDR3 sequence: CASSVGQGLSYEQYF. The CDR3 DNA sequence: TGTGCCAGCAGCGTAGGACAGGGTTTATCCTACGAGCAGTACTTC.

The chain is built from TRBV10-3 and TRBJ2-7; 9 bases align to TRBD2. The CDR3 is made up of 16 amino acids. From germline, CDR1 is ENHRY and CDR2 SYGVKD. J gave up 0 bases and V 0 bases, and 3 bases lay outside the gene matches. This CDR3 is CAISESTSGLSYEQYF. In DNA form, the CDR3 reads TGTGCCATCAGTGAGTCCACTAGCGGGCTCTCCTACGAGCAGTACTTC.

This clone was observed a single time. J is TRBJ2-3 and V is TRBV4-1, with D possibly TRBD1 on 5 matching bases. V was clipped by 4 bases and J by 5 bases, with 16 bases between them. Germline loops: CDR1 MGHRA, CDR2 YSYEKL. The CDR3 totals 15 residues. CDR3 sequence: CASSPVGEGEDTQYF. CDR3 nucleotide sequence: TGCGCCAGCAGCCCAGTAGGGGAAGGAGAAGATACGCAGTATTTT.

This clone was counted between two and nine times. The V call is TRBV19, the J call TRBJ1-2, with 9 bases identical to TRBD1. The V gene end was trimmed by 5 bases and the J gene end by 4 bases; junction bases not matched to a gene: 8. The CDR3 loop spans 15 amino acids. Germline lookup yields CDR1 LNHDA and CDR2 SQIVND (reference sequence). The CDR3 loop reads CASSLIQGASYGYTF. CDR3 coding DNA: TGTGCCAGTAGTCTTATACAGGGGGCCAGCTATGGCTACACCTTC.

Here the CDR3 reads CSVINRDTHLNEQFF. For the CDR3, the DNA is TGCAGCGTTATAAACCGGGACACCCACCTCAATGAGCAGTTCTTC. This chain uses TRBV29-1 with TRBJ2-1, with TRBD1 as a possible D gene (6 bases). Deletions cut 5 bases from V and 6 bases from J, with 20 bases between. The CDR3 runs to 15 residues. CDR1 and CDR2 (germline): SQVTM, ANQGSEA.

The chain uses TRBV25-1 and TRBJ1-5; D remains ambiguous. V was trimmed by 2 bases and J by 7 bases, leaving 6 bases between them. CDR1 MGHDK and CDR2 SYGVNS come from the germline V gene. CDR3 length equals 12 residues. CDR3: CASSEDTQPQHF. CDR3 sequence (DNA): TGTGCCAGCAGTGAAGACACCCAGCCCCAGCATTTT.

The genes are TRBV5-1 and TRBJ2-7; the D gene is possibly TRBD1 (5 bases). In germline, CDR1 is SGHRS, CDR2 YFSETQ. The CDR3 is 14 amino acids. V was clipped by 0 bases and J by 6 bases, with 13 bases between them. DNA for the CDR3: TGCGCCAGCAGCTTGGGGACAAGTCTCTCCGAGCAGTACTTC. Its translation: CASSLGTSLSEQYF.

V is TRBV15 and J is TRBJ1-5, with TRBD1 matching 9 bases. Losses at the gene ends were 3 bases for V and 6 bases for J; bases not matched to a gene: 6. The CDR3 runs to 15 residues. Germline V lookup: CDR1 LNHNV, CDR2 YYDKDF (reference sequence). The CDR3 coding sequence is TGTGCCACCAGCAGCTTTACAGGGGGCGTTCAGCCCCAGCATTTT. Its protein product is CATSSFTGGVQPQHF. The complete variable domain, with remaining parts taken from reference TRBV15 and TRBJ1-5, reads DAMVIQNPRYQVTQFGKPVTLSCSQTLNHNVMYWYQQKSSQAPKLLFHYYDKDFNNEADTPDNFQSRRPNTSFCFLDIRSPGLGDTAMYLCATSSFTGGVQPQHFGDGTRLSIL.

The chain has TRBV28 and TRBJ2-5; D uncertain. With the DNA end fitting TRBJ2-7 better, the J assignment may be wrong. CDR3 size: 13 residues. Germline lookup yields CDR1 MDHEN and CDR2 SYDVKM. CDR3 in DNA: TGTGCCAGCACTTCGTCCCCCTCCTACGAGCAGTACTTC. This gives the protein CASTSSPSYEQYF.

This clone showed up just a few times. The chain links TRBV2 to TRBJ2-3; 7 bases line up with TRBD2. Trimming removed 6 bases from V and 4 bases from J; junction bases left unmatched: 10. The CDR3 totals 15 residues. CDR1 and CDR2 (germline): SNHLY, FYNNEI. This CDR3 reads CASSDVGGGSDTQYF. CDR3 DNA sequence: TGTGCCAGCAGCGATGTGGGGGGAGGGTCAGATACGCAGTATTTT.

This chain uses TRBV30 with TRBJ2-3, with TRBD2 identical over 12 bases. This CDR3 contains 17 residues. Trimming at V came to 0 bases and at J to 2 bases, leaving 6 bases not matched to a gene. Germline-derived CDR1 and CDR2 are GTSNPN and SVGIG (reference sequence). This CDR3 is CAWSVTRTSGTTDTQYF. The CDR3, as DNA: TGTGCCTGGAGTGTAACCCGGACTAGCGGGACCACAGATACGCAGTATTTT.

This clone has only a few counts. The genes are TRBV28 and TRBJ2-3; a possible D gene is TRBD2 (7 bases). Germline-derived CDR1 and CDR2 are MDHEN and SYDVKM. V lost 5 bases, J lost 5 bases, and 14 bases lay in between. This CDR3 has 14 amino acids. DNA for the CDR3: TGTGCCAGCAGTGATGGGGGGGCCTTAGATACGCAGTATTTT. Protein product: CASSDGGALDTQYF.

This clone was seen a handful of times. V gene TRBV30 combines with J gene TRBJ2-2; 10 bases line up with TRBD1. Germline CDR1 is GTSNPN and CDR2 is SVGIG (reference sequence). The CDR3 is 15 amino acids. With V trimmed by 3 bases and J by 4 bases, 5 bases remained unmatched. CDR3 region: CAWRVGTGVTGELFF. Written as DNA, the CDR3 is TGTGCCTGGAGGGTTGGGACAGGGGTCACCGGGGAGCTGTTTTTT. The whole variable domain, filled in from reference TRBV30 and TRBJ2-2, reads SQTIHQWPATLVQPVGSPLSLECTVEGTSNPNLYWYRQAAGRGLQLLFYSVGIGQISSEVPQNLSASRPQDRQFILSSKKLLLSDSGFYLCAWRVGTGVTGELFFGEGSRLTVL.

The V call is TRBV7-9, the J call TRBJ2-7; 8 bases fit TRBD1. The V and J ends lost 5 bases and 2 bases, in that order; junction bases with no gene match: 2. CDR1 and CDR2 (germline): SEHNR, FQNEAQ (reference sequence). The CDR3 is 13 amino acids. Written as DNA, the CDR3 is TGTGCCAGCAGCGCGACAGGGGCCTACGAGCAGTACTTC. The encoded protein is CASSATGAYEQYF.

The DNA of the CDR3 is TGTGCCAGCAGTTACCGGACAGGTTATGGCTACACCTTC. Its translation is CASSYRTGYGYTF. The rearrangement uses TRBV6-5 and TRBJ1-2, with 7 bases identical to TRBD1. CDR1 is MNHEY and CDR2 is SVGAGI in the germline V gene. V lost 2 bases and J lost 5; bases outside the gene matches: 2. This CDR3 is built from 13 residues.

This chain links TRBV5-8 with TRBJ1-1; D is perhaps TRBD1 (5 bases). The CDR3 loop spans 15 amino acids. The V and J ends lost 4 bases and 0 bases respectively, with 13 bases between them. Looked up from germline, CDR1 is SGHTS and CDR2 is YDEGEE. This CDR3 reads CASSAWTDMNTEAFF. The CDR3 nucleotides read TGTGCCAGCAGCGCCTGGACGGACATGAACACTGAAGCTTTCTTT. Variable domain in full (rest from reference TRBV5-8 and TRBJ1-1): EAGVTQSPTHLIKTRGQQATLRCSPISGHTSVYWYQQALGLGLQFLLWYDEGEERNRGNFPPRFSGRQFPNYSSELNVNALELEDSALYLCASSAWTDMNTEAFFGQGTRLTVV.

In this sample, this clone turned up a few times. Other DNA sequences in the sample encode the same CDR3. V gene TRBV27 combines with J gene TRBJ2-3; tentatively, D is TRBD1 (5 bases). This CDR3 has 14 amino acids. Germline V gene data show CDR1 as MNHEY and CDR2 as SMNVEV (reference sequence). Trimming cost V 0 bases and J 1 base, with 5 bases left between them. As DNA, the CDR3 is TGTGCCAGCAGTTTATCCAGGGGCACAGATACGCAGTATTTT. The encoded protein is CASSLSRGTDTQYF.

CDR3 in DNA: TGCGCCAGCGCCTCAGGGGCCTCCCCCTACGAGCAGTACTTC. It encodes CASASGASPYEQYF. The V and J genes are TRBV5-1 and TRBJ2-7; D possibly corresponds to TRBD1 (6 bases). CDR1 is SGHRS, CDR2 YFSETQ, per germline. Trimming shortened V by 7 bases and J by 2 bases, and 16 bases separated the two germline ends. This CDR3 is built from 14 residues.